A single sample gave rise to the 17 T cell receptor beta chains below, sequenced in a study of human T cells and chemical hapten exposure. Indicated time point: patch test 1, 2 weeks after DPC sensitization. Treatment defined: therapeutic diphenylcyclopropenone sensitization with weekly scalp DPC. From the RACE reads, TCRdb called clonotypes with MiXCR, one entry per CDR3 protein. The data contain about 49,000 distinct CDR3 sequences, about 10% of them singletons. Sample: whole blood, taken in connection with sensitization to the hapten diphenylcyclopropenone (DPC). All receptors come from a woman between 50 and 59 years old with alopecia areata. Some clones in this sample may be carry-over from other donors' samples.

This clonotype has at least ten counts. DNA for the CDR3: TGTGCCAGCAGCCCCGGATCGGCGGGGGACAATGAGCAGTTCTTC. It is translated as CASSPGSAGDNEQFF. The chain links TRBV11-3 to TRBJ2-1, with 7 bases fitting TRBD2. With V trimmed by 5 bases and J by 5 bases, 9 bases remained unmatched. Germline-derived CDR1 and CDR2 are SGHNT and YENEEA. The CDR3 length is 15 residues.

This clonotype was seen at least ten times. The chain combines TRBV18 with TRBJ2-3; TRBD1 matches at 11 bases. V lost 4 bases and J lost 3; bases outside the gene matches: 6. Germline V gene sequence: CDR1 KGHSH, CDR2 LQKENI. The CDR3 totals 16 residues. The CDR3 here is CASSRSGTGGTDTQYF. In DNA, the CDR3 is TGTGCCAGCTCACGCTCCGGGACAGGGGGGACAGATACGCAGTATTTT.

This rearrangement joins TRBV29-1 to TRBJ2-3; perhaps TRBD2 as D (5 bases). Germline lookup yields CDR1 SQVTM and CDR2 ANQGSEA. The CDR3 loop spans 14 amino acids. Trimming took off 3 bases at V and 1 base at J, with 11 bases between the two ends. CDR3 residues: CSVEAGEGTDTQYF. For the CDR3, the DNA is TGCAGCGTTGAGGCGGGCGAAGGCACAGATACGCAGTATTTT.

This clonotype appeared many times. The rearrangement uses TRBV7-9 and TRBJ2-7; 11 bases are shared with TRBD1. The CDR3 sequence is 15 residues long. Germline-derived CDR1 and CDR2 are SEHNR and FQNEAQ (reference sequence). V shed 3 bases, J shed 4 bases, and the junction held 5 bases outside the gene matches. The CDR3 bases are TGTGCCAGCAGCTTTGGCGGGACAGGGGGTTACGAGCAGTACTTC. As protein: CASSFGGTGGYEQYF.

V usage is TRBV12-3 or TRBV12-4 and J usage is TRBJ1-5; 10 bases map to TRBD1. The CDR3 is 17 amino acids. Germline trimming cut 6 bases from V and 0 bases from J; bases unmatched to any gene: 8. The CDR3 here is CASSFGQGDVSNQPQHF. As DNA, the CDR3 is TGTGCCAGCAGCTTCGGACAGGGGGACGTTAGCAATCAGCCCCAGCATTTT.

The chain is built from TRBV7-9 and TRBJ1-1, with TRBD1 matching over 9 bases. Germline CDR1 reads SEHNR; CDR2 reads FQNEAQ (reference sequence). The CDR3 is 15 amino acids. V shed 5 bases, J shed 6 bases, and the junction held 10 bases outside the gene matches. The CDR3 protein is CASSKPGTGFSEAFF. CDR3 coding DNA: TGTGCCAGCAGCAAACCCGGGACAGGGTTTTCTGAAGCTTTCTTT.

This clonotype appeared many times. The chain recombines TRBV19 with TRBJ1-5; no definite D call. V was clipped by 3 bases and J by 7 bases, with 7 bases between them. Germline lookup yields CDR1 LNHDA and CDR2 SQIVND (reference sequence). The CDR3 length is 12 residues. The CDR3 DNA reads TGTGCCAGTAGTATTTGGAGGCAGCCCCAGCATTTT. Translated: CASSIWRQPQHF.

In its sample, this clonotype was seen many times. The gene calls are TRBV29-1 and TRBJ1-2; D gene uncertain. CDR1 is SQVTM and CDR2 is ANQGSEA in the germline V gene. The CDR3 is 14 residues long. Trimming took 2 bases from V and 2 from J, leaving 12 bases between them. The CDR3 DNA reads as TGCAGCGTTGAAAGCCAGATTGCCAACTATGGCTACACCTTC. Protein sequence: CSVESQIANYGYTF.

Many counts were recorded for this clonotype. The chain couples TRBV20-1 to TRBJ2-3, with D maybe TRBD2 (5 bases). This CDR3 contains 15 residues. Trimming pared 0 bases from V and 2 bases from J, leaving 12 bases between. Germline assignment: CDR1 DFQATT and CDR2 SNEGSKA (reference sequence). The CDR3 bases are TGCAGTGCTAGAGAGGGAGCGGCAGCCACAGATACGCAGTATTTT. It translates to CSAREGAAATDTQYF.

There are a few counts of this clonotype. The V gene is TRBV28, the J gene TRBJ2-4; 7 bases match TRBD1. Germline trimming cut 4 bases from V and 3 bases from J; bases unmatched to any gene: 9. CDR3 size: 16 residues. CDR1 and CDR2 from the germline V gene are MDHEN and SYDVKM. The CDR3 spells CASSSQTGLLKNIQYF. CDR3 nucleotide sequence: TGTGCCAGCAGTTCCCAGACAGGGCTTCTCAAAAACATTCAGTACTTC.

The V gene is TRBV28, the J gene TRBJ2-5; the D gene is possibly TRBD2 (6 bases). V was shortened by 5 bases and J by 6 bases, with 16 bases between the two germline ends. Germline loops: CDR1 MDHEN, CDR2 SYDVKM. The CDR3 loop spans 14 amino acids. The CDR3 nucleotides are TGTGCCAGCAGTGAGGTAGGGGAGGCGAAGACCCAGTACTTC. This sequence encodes CASSEVGEAKTQYF.

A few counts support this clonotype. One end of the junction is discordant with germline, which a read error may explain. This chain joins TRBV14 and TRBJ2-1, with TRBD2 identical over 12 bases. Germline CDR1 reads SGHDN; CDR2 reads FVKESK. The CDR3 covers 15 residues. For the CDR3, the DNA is TGTGCCAGCAGCCAGCCCAATAATAGGACTAGCGGGAAGATCTTC. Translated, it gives CASSQPNNRTSGKIF.

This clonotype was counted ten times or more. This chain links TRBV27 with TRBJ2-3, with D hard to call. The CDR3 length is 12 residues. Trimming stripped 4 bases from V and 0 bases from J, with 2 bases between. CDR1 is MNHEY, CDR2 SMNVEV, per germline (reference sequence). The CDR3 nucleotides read TGTGCCAGCAGTTACAGCACAGATACGCAGTATTTT. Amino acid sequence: CASSYSTDTQYF.

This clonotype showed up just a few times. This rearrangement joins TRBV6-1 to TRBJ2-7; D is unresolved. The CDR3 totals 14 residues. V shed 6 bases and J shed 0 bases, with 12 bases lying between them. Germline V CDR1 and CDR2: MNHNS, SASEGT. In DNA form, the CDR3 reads TGTGCCAGCAGCAGTAGACTGTCCTCCTACGAGCAGTACTTC. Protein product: CASSSRLSSYEQYF.

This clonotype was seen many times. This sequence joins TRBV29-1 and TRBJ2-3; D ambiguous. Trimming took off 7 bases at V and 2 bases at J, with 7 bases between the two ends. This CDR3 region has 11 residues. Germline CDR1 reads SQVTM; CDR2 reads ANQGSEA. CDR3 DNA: TGCAGCGCTCAACCCACAGATACGCAGTATTTT. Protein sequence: CSAQPTDTQYF.

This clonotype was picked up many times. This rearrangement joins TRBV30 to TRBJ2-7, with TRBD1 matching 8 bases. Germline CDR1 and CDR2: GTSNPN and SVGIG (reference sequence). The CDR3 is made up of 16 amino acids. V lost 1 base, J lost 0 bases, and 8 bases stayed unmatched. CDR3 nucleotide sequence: TGTGCCTGGAGTGCGATACACAGGGGGAGCTCCTACGAGCAGTACTTC. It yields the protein CAWSAIHRGSSYEQYF. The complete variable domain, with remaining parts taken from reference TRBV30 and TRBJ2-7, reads SQTIHQWPATLVQPVGSPLSLECTVEGTSNPNLYWYRQAAGRGLQLLFYSVGIGQISSEVPQNLSASRPQDRQFILSSKKLLLSDSGFYLCAWSAIHRGSSYEQYFGPGTRLTVT.

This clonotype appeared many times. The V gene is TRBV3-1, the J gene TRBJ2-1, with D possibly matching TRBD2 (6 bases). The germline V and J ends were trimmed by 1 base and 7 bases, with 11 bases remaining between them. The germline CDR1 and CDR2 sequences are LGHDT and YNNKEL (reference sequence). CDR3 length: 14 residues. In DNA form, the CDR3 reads TGTGCCAGCAGCCAAGGAACGGGGGAGAATGAGCAGTTCTTC. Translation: CASSQGTGENEQFF.